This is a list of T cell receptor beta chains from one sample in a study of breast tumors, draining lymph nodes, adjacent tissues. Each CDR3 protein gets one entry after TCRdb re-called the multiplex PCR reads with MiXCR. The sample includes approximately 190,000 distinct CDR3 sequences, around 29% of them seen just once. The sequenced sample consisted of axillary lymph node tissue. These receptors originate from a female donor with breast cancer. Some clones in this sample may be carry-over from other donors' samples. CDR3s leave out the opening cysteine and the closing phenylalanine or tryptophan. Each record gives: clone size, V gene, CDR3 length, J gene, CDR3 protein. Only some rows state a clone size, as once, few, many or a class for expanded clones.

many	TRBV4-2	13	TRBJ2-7	ASSQEPADTYEQY
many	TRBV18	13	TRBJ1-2	ASSSRQNPYEGYT
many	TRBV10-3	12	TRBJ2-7	AISDRAGEERQY
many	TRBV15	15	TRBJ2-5	ATSRITAGGWGETQY
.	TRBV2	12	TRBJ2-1	ASSERETYNEQF
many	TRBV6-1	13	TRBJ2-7	ASSPKGTGAFEQY
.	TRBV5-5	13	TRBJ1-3	ASSNSPGTVDTMY
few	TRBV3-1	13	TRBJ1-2	ASSQDKGRNYGYT
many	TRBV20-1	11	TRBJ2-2	SARSLGAGELF
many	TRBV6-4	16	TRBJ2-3	ASSDPGTSGTSTDTQY
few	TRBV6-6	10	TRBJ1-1	ASSRQADEAF
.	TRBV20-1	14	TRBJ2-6	SAGTPGRAGANVLT